The source of this T cell receptor (beta chain) is a study of human T cells and chemical hapten exposure. Regarding time point: patch test 3, about 24 weeks after DPC sensitization. Regarding treatment: therapeutic diphenylcyclopropenone sensitization with weekly scalp DPC. The ends were cut back, 6 bases at V and 5 bases at J, with 10 bases in the middle. Germline values: CDR1 DFQATT, CDR2 SNEGSKA (reference sequence). This CDR3 is built from 12 residues. MiXCR was run by TCRdb on the RACE reads, yielding one entry per CDR3 protein. The sample has 85,000 to 100,000 distinct CDR3 sequences; roughly 27% are singletons. This clonotype was recorded a few times.

The sequencing here drew on whole blood, taken in connection with sensitization to the hapten diphenylcyclopropenone (DPC). The clonotype was recovered from a middle-aged man with alopecia areata. Some clones in this sample may be carry-over from other donors' samples. This rearrangement joins TRBV20-1 to TRBJ1-4; D not certain. The CDR3 protein is CSAYSPNEKLFF. The CDR3 nucleotides are TGCAGTGCCTACAGTCCCAATGAAAAACTGTTTTTT.